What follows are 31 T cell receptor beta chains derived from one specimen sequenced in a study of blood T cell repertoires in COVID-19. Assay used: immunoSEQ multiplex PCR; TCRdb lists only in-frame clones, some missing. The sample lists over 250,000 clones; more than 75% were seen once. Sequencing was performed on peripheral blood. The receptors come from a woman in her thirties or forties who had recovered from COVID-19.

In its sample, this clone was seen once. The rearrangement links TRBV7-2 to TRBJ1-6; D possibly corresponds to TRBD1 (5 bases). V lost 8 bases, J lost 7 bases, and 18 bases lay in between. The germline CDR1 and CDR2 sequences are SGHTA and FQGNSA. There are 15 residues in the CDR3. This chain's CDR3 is CASAGGSQENSPLHF. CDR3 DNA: TGTGCCAGCGCTGGGGGGTCGCAGGAAAATTCACCCCTCCACTTT.

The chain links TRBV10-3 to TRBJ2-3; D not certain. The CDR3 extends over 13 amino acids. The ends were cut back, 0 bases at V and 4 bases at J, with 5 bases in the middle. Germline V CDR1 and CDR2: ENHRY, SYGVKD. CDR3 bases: TGTGCCATCAGTGAGTCGGGCCCAGATACGCAGTATTTT. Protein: CAISESGPDTQYF.

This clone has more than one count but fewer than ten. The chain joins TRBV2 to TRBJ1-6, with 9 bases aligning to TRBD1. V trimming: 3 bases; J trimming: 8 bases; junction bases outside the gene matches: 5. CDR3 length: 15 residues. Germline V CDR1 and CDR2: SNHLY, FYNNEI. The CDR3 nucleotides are TGTGCCAGCAGTGAGGGACAGGGTCCTGATTCACCCCTCCACTTT. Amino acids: CASSEGQGPDSPLHF.

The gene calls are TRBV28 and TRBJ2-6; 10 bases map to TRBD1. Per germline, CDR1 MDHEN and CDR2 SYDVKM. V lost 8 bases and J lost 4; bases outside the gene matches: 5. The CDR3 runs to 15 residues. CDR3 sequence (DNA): TGTGCCAGCGGGGACAGGGGACTGGGGGCCAACGTCCTGACTTTC. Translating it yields CASGDRGLGANVLTF. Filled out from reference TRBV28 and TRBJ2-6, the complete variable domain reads DVKVTQSSRYLVKRTGEKVFLECVQDMDHENMFWYRQDPGLGLRLIYFSYDVKMKEKGDIPEGYSVSREKKERFSLILESASTNQTSMYLCASGDRGLGANVLTFGAGSRLTVL.

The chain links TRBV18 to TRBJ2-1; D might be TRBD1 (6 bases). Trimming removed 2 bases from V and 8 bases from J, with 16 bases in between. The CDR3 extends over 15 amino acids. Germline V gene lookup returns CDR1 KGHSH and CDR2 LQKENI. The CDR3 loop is CASSPVAGAVDEQFF. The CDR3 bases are TGTGCCAGCTCACCAGTAGCAGGGGCGGTCGATGAGCAGTTCTTC.

CDR3 protein: CASSQDLQGWGEQYF. CDR3 nucleotides: TGTGCCAGCAGCCAAGATCTGCAGGGATGGGGCGAGCAGTACTTC. The chain recombines TRBV14 with TRBJ2-7; the D gene is possibly TRBD1 (5 bases). Per the germline V gene, CDR1 is SGHDN and CDR2 is FVKESK. This CDR3 has 15 residues. V was cut by 0 bases and J by 6 bases, with 15 bases left in between.

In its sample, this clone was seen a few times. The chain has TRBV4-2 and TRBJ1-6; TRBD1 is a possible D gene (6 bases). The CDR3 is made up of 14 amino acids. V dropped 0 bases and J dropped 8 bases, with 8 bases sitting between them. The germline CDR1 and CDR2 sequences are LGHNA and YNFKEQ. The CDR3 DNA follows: TGTGCCAGCAGCCAAGACAGGGGTGATTCACCCCTCCACTTT. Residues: CASSQDRGDSPLHF.

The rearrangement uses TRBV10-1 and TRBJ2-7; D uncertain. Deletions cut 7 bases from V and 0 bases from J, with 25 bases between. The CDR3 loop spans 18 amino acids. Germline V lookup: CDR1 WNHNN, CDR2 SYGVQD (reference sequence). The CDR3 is CASIDRPRGFSSSYEQYV. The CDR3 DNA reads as TGCGCCAGCATAGATAGGCCCCGAGGCTTCTCCAGCTCCTACGAGCAGTACGTC.

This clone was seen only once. CDR3 residues: CASSPGGPLSYEQYF. CDR3 nucleotide sequence: TGTGCCAGCAGCCCCGGAGGTCCACTCTCCTACGAGCAGTACTTC. V is TRBV28 and J is TRBJ2-7; TRBD2 might be the D (5 bases). Germline V CDR1 and CDR2: MDHEN, SYDVKM. V dropped 6 bases and J dropped 0 bases, with 15 bases sitting between them. This CDR3 spans 15 amino acids.

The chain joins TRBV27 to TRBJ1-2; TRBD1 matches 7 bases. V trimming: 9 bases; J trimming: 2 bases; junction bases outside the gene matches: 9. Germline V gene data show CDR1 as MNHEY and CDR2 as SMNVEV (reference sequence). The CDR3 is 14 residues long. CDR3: CARSHRGLNYGYTF. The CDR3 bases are TGTGCCAGGTCCCACAGGGGTCTAAACTATGGCTACACCTTC.

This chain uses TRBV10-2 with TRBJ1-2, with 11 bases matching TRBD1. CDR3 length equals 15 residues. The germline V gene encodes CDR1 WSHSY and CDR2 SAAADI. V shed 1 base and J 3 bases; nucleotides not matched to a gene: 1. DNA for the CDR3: TGCGCCAGCAGTGAGTGGGGACAGGGGGACTATGGCTACACCTTC. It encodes CASSEWGQGDYGYTF.

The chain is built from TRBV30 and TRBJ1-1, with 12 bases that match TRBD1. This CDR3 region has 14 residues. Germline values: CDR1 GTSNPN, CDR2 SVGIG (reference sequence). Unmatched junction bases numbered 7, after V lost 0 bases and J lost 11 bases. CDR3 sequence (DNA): TGTGCCTGGAGTGTACCCGGGACAGGGGGCGCGGCTTTCTTT. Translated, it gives CAWSVPGTGGAAFF.

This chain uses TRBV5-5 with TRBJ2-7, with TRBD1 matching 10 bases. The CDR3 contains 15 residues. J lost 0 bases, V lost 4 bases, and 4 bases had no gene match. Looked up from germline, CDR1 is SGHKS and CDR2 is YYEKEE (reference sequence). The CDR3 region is CASSPGQGSSYEQYV. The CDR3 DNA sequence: TGTGCCAGCAGCCCGGGACAGGGGAGCTCCTACGAGCAGTACGTC.

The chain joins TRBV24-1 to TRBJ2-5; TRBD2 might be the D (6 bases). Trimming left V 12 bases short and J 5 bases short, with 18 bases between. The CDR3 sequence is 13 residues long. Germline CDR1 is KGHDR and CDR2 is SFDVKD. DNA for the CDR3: TGTGCCGTTGGGCAGGGAGGCACGGAGACCCAGTACTTC. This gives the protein CAVGQGGTETQYF.

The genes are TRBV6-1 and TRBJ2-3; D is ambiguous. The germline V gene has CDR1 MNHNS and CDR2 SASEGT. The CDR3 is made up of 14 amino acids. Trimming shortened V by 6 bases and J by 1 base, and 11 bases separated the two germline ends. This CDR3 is CASRELRRTDTQYF. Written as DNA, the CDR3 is TGTGCCAGCAGGGAGTTACGGCGCACAGATACGCAGTATTTT.

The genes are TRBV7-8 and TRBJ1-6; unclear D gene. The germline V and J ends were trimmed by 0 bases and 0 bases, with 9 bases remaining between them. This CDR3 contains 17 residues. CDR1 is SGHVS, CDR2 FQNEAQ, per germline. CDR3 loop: CASSLAGSSSYNSPLHF. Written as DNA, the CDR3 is TGTGCCAGCAGCTTAGCGGGCAGCAGCTCCTATAATTCACCCCTCCACTTT.

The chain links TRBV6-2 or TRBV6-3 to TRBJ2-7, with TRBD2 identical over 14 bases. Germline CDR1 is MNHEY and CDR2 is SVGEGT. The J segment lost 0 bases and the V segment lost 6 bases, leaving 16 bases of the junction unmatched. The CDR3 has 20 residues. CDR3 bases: TGTGCCAGCAGCCCAGACCCGGGACTAGCGGGAGTACGGGGCTCCTACGAGCAGTACGTC. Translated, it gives CASSPDPGLAGVRGSYEQYV.

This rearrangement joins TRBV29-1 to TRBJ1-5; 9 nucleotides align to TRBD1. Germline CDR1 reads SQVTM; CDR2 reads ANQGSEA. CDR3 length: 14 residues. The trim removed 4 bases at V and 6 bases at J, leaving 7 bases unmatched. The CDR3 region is CSVARTGDGQPQHF. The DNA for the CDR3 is TGCAGCGTTGCCCGGACAGGGGATGGTCAGCCCCAGCATTTT.

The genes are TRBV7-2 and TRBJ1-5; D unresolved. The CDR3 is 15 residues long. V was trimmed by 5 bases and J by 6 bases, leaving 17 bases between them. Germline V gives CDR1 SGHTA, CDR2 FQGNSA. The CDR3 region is CASSPLWVGSQPQHF. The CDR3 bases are TGTGCCAGCAGCCCCCTTTGGGTTGGGAGTCAGCCCCAGCATTTT.

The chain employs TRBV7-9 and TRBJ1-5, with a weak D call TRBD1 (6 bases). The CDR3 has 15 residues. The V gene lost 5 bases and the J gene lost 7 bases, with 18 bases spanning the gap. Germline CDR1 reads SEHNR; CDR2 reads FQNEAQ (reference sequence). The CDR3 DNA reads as TGTGCCAGCAGCCCCGAAGGACAGTCTAGGCAGCCCCAGCATTTT. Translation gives CASSPEGQSRQPQHF.

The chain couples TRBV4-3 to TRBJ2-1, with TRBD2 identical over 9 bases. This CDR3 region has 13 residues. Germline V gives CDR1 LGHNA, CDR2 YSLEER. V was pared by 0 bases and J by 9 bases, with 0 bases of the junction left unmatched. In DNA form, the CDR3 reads TGCGCCAGCAGCCAAGAACTAGCGGGTGAGCAGTTCTTC. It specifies CASSQELAGEQFF.

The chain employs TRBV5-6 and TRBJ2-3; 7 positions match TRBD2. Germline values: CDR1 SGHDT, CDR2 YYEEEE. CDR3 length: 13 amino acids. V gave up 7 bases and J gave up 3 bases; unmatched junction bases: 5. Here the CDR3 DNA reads TGTGCCAGCTGCGGGAGTTGGACAGATACGCAGTATTTT. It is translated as CASCGSWTDTQYF.

The CDR3 coding sequence is TGTGCCAGCACCCTAGGGGGCACAGATACGCAGTATTTT. It encodes CASTLGGTDTQYF. This chain links TRBV11-2 with TRBJ2-3; D might be TRBD1 (5 bases). The germline CDR1 and CDR2 sequences are SGHAT and FQNNGV. The CDR3 has 13 amino acids. The ends were cut back, 7 bases at V and 1 base at J, with 9 bases in the middle.

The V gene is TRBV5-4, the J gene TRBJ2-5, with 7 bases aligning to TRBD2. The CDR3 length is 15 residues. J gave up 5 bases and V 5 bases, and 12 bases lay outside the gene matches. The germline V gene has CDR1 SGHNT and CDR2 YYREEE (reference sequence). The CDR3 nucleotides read TGTGCCAGCAGGACCCATGGGAGGGTTGGGGAGACCCAGTACTTC. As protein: CASRTHGRVGETQYF.

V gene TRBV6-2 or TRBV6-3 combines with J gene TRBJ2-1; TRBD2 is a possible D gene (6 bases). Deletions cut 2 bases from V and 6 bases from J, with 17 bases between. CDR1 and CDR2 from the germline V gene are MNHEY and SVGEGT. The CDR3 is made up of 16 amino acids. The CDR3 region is CASSYEGGPGGNEQFF. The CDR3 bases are TGTGCCAGCAGTTACGAGGGAGGCCCCGGGGGCAATGAGCAGTTCTTC.

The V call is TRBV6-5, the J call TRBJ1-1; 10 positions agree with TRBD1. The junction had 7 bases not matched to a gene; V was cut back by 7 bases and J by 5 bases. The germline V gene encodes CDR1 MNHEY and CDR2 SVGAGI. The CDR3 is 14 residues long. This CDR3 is CASTGGQGWTEAFF. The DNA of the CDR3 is TGTGCCAGCACCGGGGGACAGGGGTGGACTGAAGCTTTCTTT.

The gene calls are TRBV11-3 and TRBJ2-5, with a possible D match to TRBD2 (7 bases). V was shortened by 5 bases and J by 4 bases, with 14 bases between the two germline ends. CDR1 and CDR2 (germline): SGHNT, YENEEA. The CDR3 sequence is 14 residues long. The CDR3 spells CASSAQGGGETQYF. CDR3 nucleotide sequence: TGTGCCAGCAGCGCACAAGGGGGGGGAGAGACCCAGTACTTC.

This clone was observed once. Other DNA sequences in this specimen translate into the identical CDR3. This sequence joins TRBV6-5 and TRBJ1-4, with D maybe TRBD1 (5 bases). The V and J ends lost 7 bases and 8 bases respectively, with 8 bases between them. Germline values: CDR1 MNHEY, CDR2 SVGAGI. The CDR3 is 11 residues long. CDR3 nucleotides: TGTGCCAGCACTGGGGGGGAAAAACTGTTTTTT. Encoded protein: CASTGGEKLFF.

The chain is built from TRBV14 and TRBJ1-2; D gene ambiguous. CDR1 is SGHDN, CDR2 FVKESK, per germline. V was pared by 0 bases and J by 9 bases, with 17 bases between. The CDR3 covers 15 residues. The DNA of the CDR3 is TGTGCCAGCAGCCAAGATTCCAACGCACTCGCCAGCTACACCTTC. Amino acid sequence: CASSQDSNALASYTF.

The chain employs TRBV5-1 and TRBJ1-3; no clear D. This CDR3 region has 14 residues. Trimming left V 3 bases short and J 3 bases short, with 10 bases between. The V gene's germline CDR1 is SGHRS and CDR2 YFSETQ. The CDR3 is CASSSPGLGNTIYF. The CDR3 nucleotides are TGCGCCAGCAGCTCCCCCGGACTTGGAAACACCATATATTTT.

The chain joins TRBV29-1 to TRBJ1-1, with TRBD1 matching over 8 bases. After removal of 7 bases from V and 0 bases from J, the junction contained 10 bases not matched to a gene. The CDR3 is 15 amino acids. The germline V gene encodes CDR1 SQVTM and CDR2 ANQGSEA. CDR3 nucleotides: TGCAGCGCCCCGCCAGGGGGCTCCCTGAACACTGAAGCTTTCTTT. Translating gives CSAPPGGSLNTEAFF.